Following are 30 T cell receptor beta chains from one sample sequenced in a study of blood T cells in healthy people across ages. Then a second PCR, running about 6 to 12 cycles, was carried out with a sample-barcoded 5' primer and a J-beta primer mix. TCRdb passed the 5' RACE reads through MiXCR, listing each CDR3 protein once. The sample consists of more than 800,000 distinct CDR3 sequences, about 30% of them appearing once. The sample was blood. The receptors derive from a woman older than 75 in good health.

This clonotype was seen at least ten times. The chain recombines TRBV12-3 or TRBV12-4 with TRBJ2-7, with D perhaps assigned TRBD1 or TRBD2 (5 bases each). Trimming shortened V by 8 bases and J by 3 bases, and 17 bases separated the two germline ends. The CDR3 extends over 14 amino acids. This chain's CDR3 is CASVWRTRVYEQYF. The CDR3 bases are TGTGCCAGCGTGTGGAGGACACGGGTCTACGAGCAGTACTTC.

V and J are TRBV7-6 and TRBJ1-2; D may be TRBD1 (5 bases). Deletions cut 5 bases from V and 2 bases from J, with 15 bases between. The CDR3 is 15 amino acids. From germline, CDR1 is SGHVS and CDR2 FNYEAQ. CDR3 region: CASSPGGSGNYGYTF. In DNA, the CDR3 is TGTGCCAGCAGCCCGGGCGGTTCAGGGAACTATGGCTACACCTTC.

With respect to this clonotype: A clone one base away is much larger, so this may be a read error. The chain uses TRBV7-9 and TRBJ2-1; D remains ambiguous. CDR3 size: 11 residues. The germline V gene encodes CDR1 SEHNR and CDR2 FQNEAQ (reference sequence). The CDR3 here is CTSSPKDEQFF. CDR3 DNA: TGTACCAGCAGCCCGAAGGATGAGCAGTTCTTC. Variable domain in full (rest from reference TRBV7-9 and TRBJ2-1): DTGVSQNPRHKITKRGQNVTFRCDPISEHNRLYWYRQTLGQGPEFLTYFQNEAQLEKSRLLSDRFSAERPKGSFSTLEIQRTEQGDSAMYLCTSSPKDEQFFGPGTRLTVL.

This chain joins TRBV6-2 or TRBV6-3 and TRBJ2-1; 8 bases match TRBD2. Trimming cost V 6 bases and J 5 bases; bases outside gene matches: 6. Per germline, CDR1 MNHEY and CDR2 SVGEGT. CDR3 length equals 14 residues. The CDR3 is CASRRTSGNNEQFF. Written as DNA, the CDR3 is TGTGCCAGCAGACGTACTAGCGGAAACAATGAGCAGTTCTTC.

J is TRBJ1-5 and V is TRBV2; D gene ambiguous. The germline V and J ends were trimmed by 6 bases and 3 bases, with 15 bases remaining between them. This CDR3 comprises 15 residues. CDR1 SNHLY and CDR2 FYNNEI come from the germline V gene. The DNA for the CDR3 is TGTGCCAGCAGCCCATCTACAGTATACAATCAGCCCCAGCATTTT. It translates to CASSPSTVYNQPQHF.

This chain connects TRBV6-1 to TRBJ1-5; TRBD1 aligns across 8 bases. Looked up from germline, CDR1 is MNHNS and CDR2 is SASEGT. V shed 8 bases, J shed 0 bases, and the junction held 18 bases outside the gene matches. This CDR3 region has 19 residues. DNA for the CDR3: TGTGCCAGCCTACCGGGGGGACAGGTAGACGGGAGTAGCAATCAGCCCCAGCATTTT. It translates to CASLPGGQVDGSSNQPQHF.

This clonotype occurred many times. The J gene is TRBJ2-1, the V gene TRBV7-2; TRBD1 agrees at 12 bases. Germline CDR1 is SGHTA and CDR2 is FQGNSA. The CDR3 runs to 16 residues. Unmatched junction bases numbered 8, after V lost 2 bases and J lost 9 bases. The CDR3 region is CASSLLRGQGAGEQFF. DNA of the CDR3: TGTGCCAGCAGCTTATTGCGGGGACAGGGGGCGGGTGAGCAGTTCTTC.

This chain links TRBV10-2 with TRBJ1-1; the D is unclear. With 4 bases removed from V and 3 bases from J, the gap between germline ends came to 15 bases. Germline V gene lookup returns CDR1 WSHSY and CDR2 SAAADI. This CDR3 region has 15 residues. In DNA, the CDR3 is TGCGCCAGCAGTGGCCCGCTCGGGGTTCACACTGAAGCTTTCTTT. Protein product: CASSGPLGVHTEAFF.

The chain couples TRBV7-9 to TRBJ1-2; D possibly corresponds to TRBD1 (5 bases). The CDR3 is made up of 15 amino acids. The V gene's germline CDR1 is SEHNR and CDR2 FQNEAQ (reference sequence). V lost 2 bases and J 4 bases, leaving 14 bases between the germline ends. CDR3 sequence: CASSLLGGGVYGYTF. The CDR3 DNA follows: TGTGCCAGCAGCTTACTTGGCGGGGGGGTCTATGGCTACACCTTC.

This clonotype came up many times. The chain links TRBV7-2 to TRBJ2-5, with D possibly being TRBD2 (6 bases). V lost 1 base and J lost 1, with 19 bases in between. The CDR3 sequence is 18 residues long. Germline V gene lookup returns CDR1 SGHTA and CDR2 FQGNSA. CDR3 DNA: TGTGCCAGCAGCTTAGGGGGTTGGCGGCGGGGTTTCCAAGAGACCCAGTACTTC. Its protein product is CASSLGGWRRGFQETQYF. Using reference TRBV7-2 and TRBJ2-5 for the parts outside the CDR3, the full variable domain is GAGVSQSPSNKVTEKGKDVELRCDPISGHTALYWYRQSLGQGLEFLIYFQGNSAPDKSGLPSDRFSAERTGGSVSTLTIQRTQQEDSAVYLCASSLGGWRRGFQETQYFGPGTRLLVL.

The chain joins TRBV27 to TRBJ2-5; D may correspond to TRBD1 or TRBD2 (5 bases each). Trimming shortened V by 5 bases and J by 9 bases, and 19 bases separated the two germline ends. There are 14 residues in the CDR3. The germline V gene has CDR1 MNHEY and CDR2 SMNVEV (reference sequence). The CDR3 loop reads CASSPQTDGVAQYF. CDR3 sequence (DNA): TGTGCCAGCAGTCCTCAGACAGACGGGGTGGCCCAGTACTTC.

Of note for this clonotype: This may come from a read error, since a much larger clone is one base off. The chain carries TRBV18 and TRBJ2-3, with D possibly matching TRBD1 (5 bases). The germline V gene encodes CDR1 KGHSH and CDR2 LQKENI. V was clipped by 2 bases and J by 1 base, with 10 bases between them. The CDR3 is 15 amino acids. Here the CDR3 reads CASSPATVRTDTQYF. The CDR3 region has the DNA TGTGCCAGCTCACCAGCGACAGTTCGCACAGATACGCAGTATTTT.

As regards this clonotype: A much larger clone differs from this one at a single base, so this may be a read error. J is TRBJ1-2 and V is TRBV24-1; TRBD1 matches 7 bases. Losses at the gene ends were 7 bases for V and 3 bases for J; bases not matched to a gene: 7. From germline, CDR1 is KGHDR and CDR2 SFDVKD. This CDR3 is 14 amino acids long. The CDR3 coding sequence is TGTGCCACCAGGGGAAGCGGGACAGACTATGGCTACACCTTC. Amino acid sequence: CATRGSGTDYGYTF.

This clonotype was seen many times. The J gene is TRBJ2-1, the V gene TRBV9; TRBD1 aligns across 10 bases. Germline V gives CDR1 SGDLS, CDR2 YYNGEE. Trimming removed 3 bases from V and 8 bases from J; junction bases left unmatched: 2. This CDR3 contains 13 residues. The CDR3 reads CASSEGQGYEQFF. Here the CDR3 DNA reads TGTGCCAGCAGCGAGGGACAGGGGTATGAGCAGTTCTTC.

The chain couples TRBV7-2 to TRBJ1-1; the D gene is possibly TRBD1 (5 bases). This CDR3 has 16 residues. V lost 4 bases and J 0 bases, leaving 15 bases between the germline ends. Germline values: CDR1 SGHTA, CDR2 FQGNSA. CDR3 amino acids: CASSSSAGLMNTEAFF. CDR3 sequence (DNA): TGTGCCAGCAGCTCCTCGGCAGGGCTAATGAACACTGAAGCTTTCTTT.

Many counts were recorded for this clonotype. The V call is TRBV7-6, the J call TRBJ1-1, with a weak D call TRBD1 (5 bases). The V end was cut by 0 bases, the J end by 7 bases, with 27 bases between. Germline values: CDR1 SGHVS, CDR2 FNYEAQ. The CDR3 totals 19 residues. The DNA for the CDR3 is TGTGCCAGCAGCTTAGCTAATTTGGGAAGTGGGGCGAGTCGCGGTGAAGCTTTCTTT. Translation gives CASSLANLGSGASRGEAFF.

This clonotype was seen a handful of times. V is TRBV3-1 and J is TRBJ2-2; 12 positions match TRBD2. V shed 0 bases and J 2 bases; nucleotides not matched to a gene: 7. The CDR3 has 19 residues. Germline CDR1 LGHDT, CDR2 YNNKEL (reference sequence). The CDR3: CASSQDSGLAGLNTGELFF. In DNA form, the CDR3 reads TGTGCCAGCAGCCAAGATTCAGGACTAGCGGGGTTAAACACCGGGGAGCTGTTTTTT.

The genes are TRBV7-9 and TRBJ2-7; D is perhaps TRBD1 or TRBD2 (6 bases each). Looked up from germline, CDR1 is SEHNR and CDR2 is FQNEAQ (reference sequence). The CDR3 is made up of 16 amino acids. The V end was cut by 2 bases, the J end by 2 bases, with 16 bases between. Here the CDR3 reads CASSLQGGYGTYEQYF. The CDR3 nucleotides read TGTGCCAGCAGCTTACAAGGGGGGTATGGAACCTACGAGCAGTACTTC.

The table lists this clonotype with a count of one. This rearrangement joins TRBV20-1 to TRBJ2-5; D is unclear. This CDR3 is 14 amino acids long. Germline CDR1 reads DFQATT; CDR2 reads SNEGSKA (reference sequence). The V end lost 3 bases, the J end lost 0 bases, and 11 bases lay between the germline ends. CDR3 sequence reads: CSASQEPYQETQYF. Written as DNA, the CDR3 is TGCAGTGCTAGTCAAGAACCGTACCAAGAGACCCAGTACTTC.

This clonotype occurred a few times. J is TRBJ2-7 and V is TRBV6-4, with D perhaps TRBD2 (5 bases). The germline V and J ends were trimmed by 0 bases and 2 bases, with 11 bases remaining between them. Per the germline V gene, CDR1 is MRHNA and CDR2 is SNTAGT. The CDR3 spans 15 residues. The chain's CDR3 is CASSDSPGSPYEQYF. DNA for the CDR3: TGTGCCAGCAGTGACTCTCCGGGGTCTCCCTACGAGCAGTACTTC.

The sample holds many counts of this clonotype. The chain employs TRBV5-1 and TRBJ2-7, with TRBD1 matching over 7 bases. The germline gives CDR1 SGHRS, CDR2 YFSETQ. The ends lost 0 bases at V and 4 bases at J; junction bases unmatched: 7. This CDR3 region has 15 residues. The CDR3 spells CASSLASGGTYEQYF. The DNA for the CDR3 is TGCGCCAGCAGCTTGGCCTCAGGGGGTACGTACGAGCAGTACTTC.

V and J are TRBV10-3 and TRBJ1-5; 7 nucleotides line up with TRBD1. The CDR3 is made up of 13 amino acids. CDR1 is ENHRY, CDR2 SYGVKD, per germline. J gave up 0 bases and V 10 bases, and 3 bases lay outside the gene matches. This CDR3 reads CATTGNSNQPQHF. The CDR3, as DNA: TGTGCCACGACAGGGAATAGCAATCAGCCCCAGCATTTT.

The table lists this clonotype with many counts. This chain connects TRBV14 to TRBJ2-7, with 10 bases identical to TRBD1. Germline V CDR1 and CDR2: SGHDN, FVKESK. The CDR3 consists of 16 residues. V dropped 3 bases and J dropped 2; count of bases not matched to a gene: 7. CDR3 amino acids: CASSQATGGSPYEQYF. The CDR3 nucleotides are TGTGCCAGCAGCCAGGCGACAGGGGGCTCGCCCTACGAGCAGTACTTC. The full variable domain, rest sourced from reference TRBV14 and TRBJ2-7, is EAGVTQFPSHSVIEKGQTVTLRCDPISGHDNLYWYRRVMGKEIKFLLHFVKESKQDESGMPNNRFLAERTGGTYSTLKVQPAELEDSGVYFCASSQATGGSPYEQYFGPGTRLTVT.

This clonotype came up many times. The V and J genes are TRBV24-1 and TRBJ1-5, with 7 nucleotides matching TRBD1. Trimming cost V 5 bases and J 6 bases; bases outside gene matches: 3. This CDR3 region has 13 residues. CDR1 and CDR2 (germline): KGHDR, SFDVKD. The CDR3 sequence: CATSGRGPQPQHF. The CDR3 DNA sequence: TGTGCCACCAGTGGTAGGGGGCCTCAGCCCCAGCATTTT.

This clonotype was counted ten times or more. The chain joins TRBV6-2 or TRBV6-3 to TRBJ2-5; unclear D gene. Between the trimmed V and J ends, which lost 6 bases and 5 bases, there was a span of 16 bases. The germline CDR1 and CDR2 sequences are MNHEY and SVGEGT. The CDR3 covers 14 residues. CDR3 bases: TGTGCCAGCAGCATTCCACCCGCGAGGGAGACCCAGTACTTC. This encodes CASSIPPARETQYF.

Details on this clonotype: A much larger clone differs by one base, so this may be a read error. This chain links TRBV9 with TRBJ1-4; D not certain. With 0 bases removed from V and 7 bases from J, the gap between germline ends came to 13 bases. The CDR3 has 15 amino acids. CDR1 is SGDLS, CDR2 YYNGEE, per germline. CDR3 bases: TGTGCCAGCAGCGTAGGTACACTTACAAGTGAAAAACTGTTTTTT. This sequence encodes CASSVGTLTSEKLFF.

A note on this clonotype: With a much larger clone just one base away, this may be a read error. The genes are TRBV7-9 and TRBJ2-5; D perhaps matches TRBD2 (6 bases). The V gene's germline CDR1 is SEHNR and CDR2 FQNEAQ (reference sequence). This CDR3 spans 15 amino acids. V was cut by 1 base and J by 11 bases, with 20 bases left in between. For the CDR3, the DNA is TGTGCCAGCAGCTTAGAGTCAAGGGGCGGGAATGAGCAGTACTTC. Its protein product is CASSLESRGGNEQYF.

The chain recombines TRBV14 with TRBJ2-3; D gene unclear. The CDR3 has 13 residues. With 3 bases removed from V and 3 bases from J, the gap between germline ends came to 7 bases. Per germline, CDR1 SGHDN and CDR2 FVKESK. The CDR3 nucleotides read TGTGCCAGCAGCCAGGAGTGGACAGATACGCAGTATTTT. It yields the protein CASSQEWTDTQYF.

Notes on this clonotype: This may be a read error: a much more frequent sequence differs by one nucleotide. The gene calls are TRBV12-3 or TRBV12-4 and TRBJ1-3, with 11 nucleotides matching TRBD1. The CDR3 is 16 amino acids. Trimming took 5 bases from V and 3 from J; bases not matched to a gene: 6. The CDR3 nucleotides are TGTGCCAGCAGTCCCTGGACAGGGGGCTTTGGAAACACCATATATTTT. Amino acids: CASSPWTGGFGNTIYF.

In DNA, the CDR3 is TGTGCCAGCAAGCCCTCGAGGCGGGGGGCAGGGTACCAGCAGTTCTTC. Encoded protein: CASKPSRRGAGYQQFF. The J gene is TRBJ2-1, the V gene TRBV6-5; 8 positions agree with TRBD2. The V gene end was trimmed by 7 bases and the J gene end by 11 bases; junction bases not matched to a gene: 19. The CDR3 totals 16 residues. Germline lookup yields CDR1 MNHEY and CDR2 SVGAGI.